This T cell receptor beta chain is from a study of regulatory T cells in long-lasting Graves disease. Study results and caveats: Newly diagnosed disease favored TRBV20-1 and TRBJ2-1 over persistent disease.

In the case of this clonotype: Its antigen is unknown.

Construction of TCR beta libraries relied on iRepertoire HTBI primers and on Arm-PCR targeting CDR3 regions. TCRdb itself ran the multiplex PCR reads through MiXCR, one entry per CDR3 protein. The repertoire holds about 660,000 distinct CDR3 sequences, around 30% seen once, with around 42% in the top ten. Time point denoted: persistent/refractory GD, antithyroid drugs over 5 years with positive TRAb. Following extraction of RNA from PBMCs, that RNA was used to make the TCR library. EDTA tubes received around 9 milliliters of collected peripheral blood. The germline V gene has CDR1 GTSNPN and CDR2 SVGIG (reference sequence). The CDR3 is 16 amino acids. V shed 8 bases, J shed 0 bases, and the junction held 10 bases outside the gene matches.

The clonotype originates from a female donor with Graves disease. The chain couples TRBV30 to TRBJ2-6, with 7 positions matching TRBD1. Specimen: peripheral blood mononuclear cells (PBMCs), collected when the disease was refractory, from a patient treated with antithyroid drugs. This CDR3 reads CAGNRGKYSGANVLTF. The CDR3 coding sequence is TGTGCCGGAAACAGGGGAAAGTACTCTGGGGCCAACGTCCTGACTTTC.